The rows below give T cell receptor beta chains drawn from one sample of a study of blood T cell repertoires in COVID-19. Only in-frame clones appear in the TCRdb table, and some are missing; sequencing was by immunoSEQ multiplex PCR. The table has 100,000 to 150,000 clones, around 80% seen once. The sequenced sample consisted of peripheral blood. The receptors shown here come from a man aged 25 to 45 with COVID-19, enrolled during active disease. Each CDR3 is given with its conserved first and last residue. The D gene is left open where the match is weak. Size is omitted from some rows. Given values are once, few, many or a class for expanded clones.

14,TRBD1,-,TRBV18,TRBJ1-1,CASSGTGTNTEAFF,TGTGCCAGCTCAGGGACAGGGACGAACACTGAAGCTTTCTTT
19,TRBD2,few,TRBV7-2,TRBJ2-2,CASSLDLAGAPGNTGELFF,TGTGCCAGCAGCTTAGACCTAGCGGGGGCCCCCGGGAACACCGGGGAGCTGTTTTTT
15,-,once,TRBV5-5,TRBJ1-6,CASSLGLNQNSPLHF,TGTGCCAGCAGCTTGGGGCTTAACCAGAATTCACCCCTCCACTTT
16,-,-,TRBV15,TRBJ2-7,CATSRDLNSGIYEQYF,TGTGCCACCAGCAGAGATCTGAATAGCGGCATATACGAGCAGTACTTC
15,TRBD1,-,TRBV15,TRBJ2-3,CATSRPGQGSYTQYF,TGTGCCACCAGCAGACCGGGACAGGGTAGTTATACGCAGTATTTT
14,-,-,TRBV5-6,TRBJ1-6,CASSLYRENSPLHF,TGTGCCAGCAGCTTGTACAGGGAAAATTCACCCCTCCACTTT
17,-,-,TRBV7-6,TRBJ1-2,CASSPSLDNFLSYGYTF,TGTGCCAGCAGTCCATCCCTGGACAACTTCCTTTCCTATGGCTACACCTTC
13,-,-,TRBV19,TRBJ1-4,CASTTEINEKLFF,TGTGCCAGTACGACAGAAATTAATGAAAAACTGTTTTTT
13,-,-,TRBV11-2,TRBJ2-1,CASSLTAYNEQFF,TGTGCCAGCAGCTTAACTGCCTACAATGAGCAGTTCTTC
13,TRBD1,-,TRBV19,TRBJ2-7,CASSIQRQGEQYF,TGTGCCAGTAGTATACAACGACAGGGCGAGCAGTACTTC
14,TRBD1,few,TRBV4-1,TRBJ1-1,CASSHVGQGAEAFF,TGCGCCAGCAGCCATGTGGGACAGGGAGCTGAAGCTTTCTTT
15,TRBD1,once,TRBV15,TRBJ1-2,CATSRGRTGGVGYTF,TGTGCCACCAGCAGGGGTCGGACAGGGGGCGTCGGCTACACCTTC
17,-,once,TRBV28,TRBJ1-5,CASSQDSKLYSNQPQHF,TGTGCCAGCAGTCAGGACAGCAAGCTGTATAGCAATCAGCCCCAGCATTTT
17,TRBD1,-,TRBV19,TRBJ2-4,CASSIDAGGSWKNIQYF,TGTGCCAGTAGTATAGACGCAGGGGGATCTTGGAAAAACATTCAGTACTTC
15,-,-,TRBV27,TRBJ2-7,CASSSPTGIRNEQYF,TGTGCCAGCAGTTCGCCCACAGGGATCAGGAACGAGCAGTACTTC
15,TRBD1,-,TRBV27,TRBJ1-1,CASSGGQIVLAEAFF,TGTGCCAGCAGTGGGGGACAGATTGTTTTGGCTGAAGCTTTCTTT